These 27 T cell receptor beta chains came from one sample sequenced in a study of T cell repertoires in cytomegalovirus infection. From the reads, TCRdb called clonotypes with MiXCR, one entry per CDR3 protein. The sample lists 680,000 or so distinct CDR3 sequences, 35% to 40% occurring once. Material for sequencing was PBMCs. The receptors were gathered from a human donor in good health (CMV status not recorded). Some clones in this sample may be carry-over from other donors' samples.

The V gene is TRBV19, the J gene TRBJ2-6; D gene ambiguous. V was shortened by 6 bases and J by 0 bases, with 9 bases between the two germline ends. The CDR3 is 15 residues long. CDR1 is LNHDA and CDR2 is SQIVND in the germline V gene (reference sequence). The CDR3 here is CASSSTTSGANVLTF. The CDR3 DNA sequence: TGTGCCAGTAGCTCTACAACCTCTGGGGCCAACGTCCTGACTTTC.

The chain combines TRBV5-5 with TRBJ2-7; D unclear. CDR1 is SGHKS, CDR2 YYEKEE, per germline (reference sequence). V was pared by 1 base and J by 6 bases, with 14 bases between. The CDR3 totals 14 residues. The CDR3 DNA reads as TGTGCCAGCAGCTTGATGATCGAGCGAGGCGAGCAGTACTTC. It translates to CASSLMIERGEQYF.

The chain couples TRBV3-1 to TRBJ2-1; 8 bases line up with TRBD2. This CDR3 contains 16 residues. Per germline, CDR1 LGHDT and CDR2 YNNKEL (reference sequence). Trimming took 4 bases from V and 5 from J; bases not matched to a gene: 10. CDR3 residues: CASSPVGVAGHNEQFF. CDR3 in DNA: TGTGCCAGCAGCCCTGTGGGGGTAGCGGGACACAATGAGCAGTTCTTC.

The V and J genes are TRBV14 and TRBJ2-7; tentatively, D is TRBD1 or TRBD2 (5 bases each). The germline V gene has CDR1 SGHDN and CDR2 FVKESK. CDR3 length: 12 amino acids. Deletions cut 1 base from V and 6 bases from J, with 7 bases between. CDR3 in amino acids: CASSQAGTEQYF. CDR3 bases: TGTGCCAGCAGCCAAGCGGGGACCGAGCAGTACTTC.

The rearrangement links TRBV20-1 to TRBJ2-7; D might be TRBD2 (5 bases). V was pared by 0 bases and J by 6 bases, with 18 bases between. Germline V gives CDR1 DFQATT, CDR2 SNEGSKA (reference sequence). The CDR3 runs 15 residues. The CDR3 protein is CSARDEERGVFEQYF. CDR3 in DNA: TGCAGTGCTAGAGATGAGGAACGGGGAGTTTTCGAGCAGTACTTC.

The chain has TRBV7-2 and TRBJ1-3; D call uncertain. The V gene's germline CDR1 is SGHTA and CDR2 FQGNSA. The V gene lost 5 bases and the J gene lost 4 bases, with 12 bases spanning the gap. This CDR3 is built from 14 residues. The CDR3 loop is CASSLQRAGNTIYF. CDR3 DNA: TGTGCCAGCAGCCTACAGCGGGCCGGAAACACCATATATTTT.

The rearrangement joins TRBV20-1 to TRBJ2-5; no definite D call. The V gene lost 3 bases and the J gene lost 5 bases, with 13 bases spanning the gap. Germline assignment: CDR1 DFQATT and CDR2 SNEGSKA (reference sequence). The CDR3 has 13 amino acids. The CDR3 region is CSARTPVPETQYF. Here the CDR3 DNA reads TGCAGTGCTAGGACTCCGGTGCCCGAGACCCAGTACTTC.

This clonotype has just one count. Possible read error: a much larger clone is one base away. The chain combines TRBV7-6 with TRBJ2-1; 9 bases are shared with TRBD2. CDR3 size: 20 residues. The ends lost 5 bases at V and 3 bases at J; junction bases unmatched: 20. The V gene's germline CDR1 is SGHVS and CDR2 FNYEAQ. The DNA of the CDR3 is TGTGCCAGCAGCGGCGTAAGGGCGGGAGGGCGCGTCCTCCTCTACAATGAGCAGTTCTTC. Protein product: CASSGVRAGGRVLLYNEQFF. Using reference TRBV7-6 and TRBJ2-1 for the parts outside the CDR3, the full variable domain is GAGVSQSPRYKVTKRGQDVALRCDPISGHVSLYWYRQALGQGPEFLTYFNYEAQQDKSGLPNDRFSAERPEGSISTLTIQRTEQRDSAMYRCASSGVRAGGRVLLYNEQFFGPGTRLTVL.

V is TRBV29-1 and J is TRBJ2-1; D uncertain. Germline V lookup: CDR1 SQVTM, CDR2 ANQGSEA. Trimming took off 6 bases at V and 4 bases at J, with 16 bases between the two ends. The length of the CDR3 is 14 residues. This chain's CDR3 is CSVVRAELYNEQFF. CDR3 nucleotides: TGCAGCGTAGTAAGGGCGGAGTTGTACAATGAGCAGTTCTTC.

This clonotype has a count of ten or more. The chain employs TRBV7-8 and TRBJ1-5; the match to TRBD1 covers 9 bases. CDR3 length: 13 residues. With 5 bases clipped from V and 5 bases from J, the junction kept 1 base outside the gene matches. Germline V gene sequence: CDR1 SGHVS, CDR2 FQNEAQ. The CDR3 reads CASSRDRDQPQHF. CDR3 in DNA: TGTGCCAGCAGCCGGGACAGGGATCAGCCCCAGCATTTT.

This clonotype was recorded a few times. This chain links TRBV28 with TRBJ2-7; D is possibly TRBD1 (6 bases). The V end was cut by 6 bases, the J end by 1 base, with 16 bases between. CDR1 and CDR2 from the germline V gene are MDHEN and SYDVKM. This CDR3 has 15 residues. CDR3 protein: CASSPLGGPSYEQYF. CDR3 sequence (DNA): TGTGCCAGCAGCCCTCTTGGGGGCCCTTCCTACGAGCAGTACTTC.

The rearrangement uses TRBV10-3 and TRBJ2-7; 11 bases match TRBD2. Unmatched junction bases numbered 7, after V lost 4 bases and J lost 5 bases. Germline lookup yields CDR1 ENHRY and CDR2 SYGVKD. The CDR3 loop spans 15 amino acids. CDR3 coding DNA: TGTGCCATCAGTGTCGTTAGCGGGAGGGCCGACGAGCAGTACTTC. The encoded protein is CAISVVSGRADEQYF.

This clonotype showed up many times. This chain links TRBV27 with TRBJ1-1; D may be TRBD1 (6 bases). The CDR3 length is 14 residues. V lost 5 bases, J lost 1 base, and 11 bases lay in between. The germline gives CDR1 MNHEY, CDR2 SMNVEV (reference sequence). Here the CDR3 reads CASSLRTANTEAFF. Here the CDR3 DNA reads TGTGCCAGCAGTCTTCGGACAGCGAACACTGAAGCTTTCTTT.

The J gene is TRBJ2-3, the V gene TRBV24-1, with D possibly matching TRBD2 (6 bases). CDR3 length: 14 amino acids. CDR1 KGHDR and CDR2 SFDVKD come from the germline V gene. Between the trimmed V and J ends, which lost 9 bases and 5 bases, there was a span of 17 bases. The CDR3 nucleotides read TGTGCCACCTGGAGCGGGTCCGGCAAAGATACGCAGTATTTT. This translates into CATWSGSGKDTQYF.

The V gene is TRBV19, the J gene TRBJ1-5; perhaps TRBD1 as D (6 bases). Germline V gene data show CDR1 as LNHDA and CDR2 as SQIVND (reference sequence). V was trimmed by 5 bases and J by 4 bases, leaving 18 bases between them. CDR3 length: 16 amino acids. The CDR3 loop is CASSPAMDSRNQPQHF. In DNA form, the CDR3 reads TGTGCCAGTAGTCCGGCCATGGACAGTCGGAATCAGCCCCAGCATTTT.

The gene calls are TRBV15 and TRBJ1-2; tentatively, D is TRBD1 (5 bases). Trimming took off 4 bases at V and 6 bases at J, with 15 bases between the two ends. The CDR3 consists of 14 residues. Germline V gene sequence: CDR1 LNHNV, CDR2 YYDKDF (reference sequence). The DNA of the CDR3 is TGTGCCACCAGCACCGAGGGGAGCTCGGATGGCTACACCTTC. Its translation: CATSTEGSSDGYTF.

To note about this clonotype: The junction differs from germline at one of its ends, possibly a read error. The chain couples TRBV7-6 to TRBJ1-1, with D unresolved. The germline V gene encodes CDR1 SGHVS and CDR2 FNYEAQ. The CDR3 runs to 12 residues. CDR3 protein: CASSGDNTEALF. CDR3 DNA: TGTGCCAGCAGCGGGGATAACACTGAAGCTTTATTT.

V is TRBV7-4 and J is TRBJ2-1, with D tentatively TRBD1 (6 bases). This CDR3 has 13 amino acids. The germline V and J ends were trimmed by 10 bases and 0 bases, with 10 bases remaining between them. Germline V lookup: CDR1 SGHVT, CDR2 SQSDAQ. CDR3 in DNA: TGTGCCACGACAGGAATCTCCTACAATGAGCAGTTCTTC. It codes for CATTGISYNEQFF.

The count of this clonotype is one. The V gene is TRBV10-1, the J gene TRBJ1-1; D not certain. CDR1 and CDR2 (germline): WNHNN, SYGVQD (reference sequence). CDR3 size: 13 residues. Trimming removed 3 bases at V and 1 base at J, with 6 bases between. The CDR3 coding sequence is TGCGCCAGCAGTGATCAGAGGAACACTGAAGCTTTCTTT. The encoded protein is CASSDQRNTEAFF.

The chain has TRBV28 and TRBJ1-5, with D maybe TRBD1 (5 bases). V was clipped by 6 bases and J by 3 bases, with 9 bases between them. Per germline, CDR1 MDHEN and CDR2 SYDVKM. This CDR3 comprises 13 residues. In DNA form, the CDR3 reads TGTGCCAGCAGGGGGGATCCCAATCAGCCCCAGCATTTT. Amino acids: CASRGDPNQPQHF. Combining the CDR3 with reference TRBV28 and TRBJ1-5 gives the whole variable domain DVKVTQSSRYLVKRTGEKVFLECVQDMDHENMFWYRQDPGLGLRLIYFSYDVKMKEKGDIPEGYSVSREKKERFSLILESASTNQTSMYLCASRGDPNQPQHFGDGTRLSIL.

This clonotype was observed many times. This chain joins TRBV7-2 and TRBJ2-3, with 8 bases fitting TRBD2. The CDR3 is made up of 15 amino acids. The junction had 5 bases not matched to a gene; V was cut back by 2 bases and J by 4 bases. Germline V gene data show CDR1 as SGHTA and CDR2 as FQGNSA. The CDR3 nucleotides are TGTGCCAGCAGCTTATCAGCGGGAGAGCCAGATACGCAGTATTTT. As protein: CASSLSAGEPDTQYF.

This clonotype was recorded a few times. The chain couples TRBV12-3 or TRBV12-4 to TRBJ2-5, with TRBD2 as a possible D gene (7 bases). V dropped 2 bases and J dropped 5 bases, with 18 bases sitting between them. The CDR3 is 16 residues long. The chain's CDR3 is CASSLRRGGNMETQYF. In DNA, the CDR3 is TGTGCCAGCAGTTTACGGAGGGGGGGTAACATGGAGACCCAGTACTTC.

This clonotype was seen just once. CDR3 DNA: TGCAGCGTTGAAGTCGGGACTAGCTGGGTCCGTTCCTACAATGAGCAGTTCTTC. This sequence encodes CSVEVGTSWVRSYNEQFF. The V gene is TRBV29-1, the J gene TRBJ2-1; TRBD2 agrees at 9 bases. The CDR3 has 18 residues. With 1 base clipped from V and 1 base from J, the junction kept 11 bases outside the gene matches. CDR1 and CDR2 from the germline V gene are SQVTM and ANQGSEA.

This chain joins TRBV20-1 and TRBJ2-6; D might be TRBD2 (6 bases). Germline loops: CDR1 DFQATT, CDR2 SNEGSKA (reference sequence). There are 16 residues in the CDR3. V gave up 3 bases and J gave up 0 bases, with 12 bases separating them. CDR3 loop: CSARDGGPSGANVLTF. The CDR3 region has the DNA TGCAGTGCTAGGGACGGGGGACCCTCTGGGGCCAACGTCCTGACTTTC.

The rearrangement joins TRBV20-1 to TRBJ2-7; 7 nucleotides line up with TRBD2. This CDR3 is 13 amino acids long. J gave up 0 bases and V 6 bases, and 5 bases lay outside the gene matches. Germline V gives CDR1 DFQATT, CDR2 SNEGSKA (reference sequence). This chain's CDR3 is CSARRGSSYEQYF. CDR3 sequence (DNA): TGCAGTGCCCGGCGCGGGAGCTCCTACGAGCAGTACTTC.

This clonotype was seen ten or more times. V usage is TRBV7-9 and J usage is TRBJ2-1, with TRBD1 identical over 9 bases. V shed 5 bases and J 2 bases; nucleotides not matched to a gene: 7. In germline, CDR1 is SEHNR, CDR2 FQNEAQ (reference sequence). The CDR3 consists of 16 residues. The CDR3 DNA reads as TGTGCCAGCAGCCCCCGACAGGGGGAAACCTACAATGAGCAGTTCTTC. The encoded protein is CASSPRQGETYNEQFF.

The CDR3 here is CASSYRVRPSEAFF. The DNA of the CDR3 is TGTGCCAGCAGTTACCGGGTCAGACCCTCTGAAGCTTTCTTT. This chain joins TRBV6-5 and TRBJ1-1; D gene unclear. The length of the CDR3 is 14 residues. Looked up from germline, CDR1 is MNHEY and CDR2 is SVGAGI. Trimming pared 2 bases from V and 6 bases from J, leaving 13 bases between.